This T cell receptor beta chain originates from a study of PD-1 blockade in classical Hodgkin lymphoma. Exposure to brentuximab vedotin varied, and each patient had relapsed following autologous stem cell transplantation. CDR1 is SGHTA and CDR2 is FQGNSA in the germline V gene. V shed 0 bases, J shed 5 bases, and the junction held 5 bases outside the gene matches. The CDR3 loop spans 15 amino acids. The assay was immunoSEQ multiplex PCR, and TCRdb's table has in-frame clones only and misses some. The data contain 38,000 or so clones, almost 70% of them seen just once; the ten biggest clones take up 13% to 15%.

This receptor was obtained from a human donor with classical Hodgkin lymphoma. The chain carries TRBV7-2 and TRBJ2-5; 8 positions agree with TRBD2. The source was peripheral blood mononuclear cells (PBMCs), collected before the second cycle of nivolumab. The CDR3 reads CASSLAAGVWETQYF. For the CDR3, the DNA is TGTGCCAGCAGCTTAGCAGCGGGGGTGTGGGAGACCCAGTACTTC. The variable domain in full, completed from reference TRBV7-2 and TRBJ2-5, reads GAGVSQSPSNKVTEKGKDVELRCDPISGHTALYWYRQSLGQGLEFLIYFQGNSAPDKSGLPSDRFSAERTGGSVSTLTIQRTQQEDSAVYLCASSLAAGVWETQYFGPGTRLLVL.